This TCR beta chain emerged from a study of somatic mutations in cytotoxic T cells in rheumatoid arthritis. Turning to the study itself: Certain T-cell populations stained with V beta antibodies were FACS-sorted to nearly 100% purity, and V beta1+ cells were TCRB-sequenced.

With regard to this clone: Its antigen is not known.

Whole-study results and caveats: Per patient, the largest CD8+ clone was found to exceed 20% of CD8+ cells in about an eighth of the roughly 65 cases.

Clones were sequenced by immunoSEQ multiplex PCR, and TCRdb holds only the in-frame ones, with some missing. The sample lists approximately 18,000 clones; 65% to 80% were seen once. Sequencing was done on a sample of CD8+ T cells sorted from blood. The TCR was taken from an adult with rheumatoid arthritis.

CDR3 region: CASSLDPGTDHYGYTF. CDR3 DNA sequence: TGTGCCAGCAGCTTAGACCCCGGGACAGACCACTATGGCTACACCTTC. The V gene is TRBV11-2, the J gene TRBJ1-2; 7 bases are a match to TRBD1. CDR3 length: 16 residues. The germline CDR1 and CDR2 sequences are SGHAT and FQNNGV. J was trimmed by 3 bases and V by 0 bases; bases with no gene match: 7.